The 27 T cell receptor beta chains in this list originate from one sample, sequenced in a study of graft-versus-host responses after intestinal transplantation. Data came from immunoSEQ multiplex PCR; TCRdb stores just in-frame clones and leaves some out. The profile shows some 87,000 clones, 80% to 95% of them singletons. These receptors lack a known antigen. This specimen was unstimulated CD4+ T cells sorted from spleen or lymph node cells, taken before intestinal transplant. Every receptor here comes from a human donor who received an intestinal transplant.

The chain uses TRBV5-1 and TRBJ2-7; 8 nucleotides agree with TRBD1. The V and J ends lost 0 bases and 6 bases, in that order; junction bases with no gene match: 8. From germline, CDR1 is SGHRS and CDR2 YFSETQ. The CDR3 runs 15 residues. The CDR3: CASSLDGGTGSEQYF. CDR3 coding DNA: TGCGCCAGCAGCTTGGATGGGGGGACAGGCTCCGAGCAGTACTTC.

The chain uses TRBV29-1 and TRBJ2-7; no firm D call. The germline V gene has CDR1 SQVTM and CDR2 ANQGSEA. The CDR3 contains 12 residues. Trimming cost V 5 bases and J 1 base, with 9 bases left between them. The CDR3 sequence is CSVRTSSYEQYF. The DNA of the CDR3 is TGCAGCGTTCGAACCAGTTCCTACGAGCAGTACTTC.

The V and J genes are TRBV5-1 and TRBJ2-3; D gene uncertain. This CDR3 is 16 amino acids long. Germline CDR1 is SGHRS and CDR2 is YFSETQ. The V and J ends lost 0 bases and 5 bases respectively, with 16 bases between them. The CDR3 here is CASSLGVPPSGDTQYF. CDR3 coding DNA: TGCGCCAGCAGCTTGGGGGTCCCACCATCCGGAGATACGCAGTATTTT. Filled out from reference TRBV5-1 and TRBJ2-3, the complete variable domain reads KAGVTQTPRYLIKTRGQQVTLSCSPISGHRSVSWYQQTPGQGLQFLFEYFSETQRNKGNFPGRFSGRQFSNSRSEMNVSTLELGDSALYLCASSLGVPPSGDTQYFGPGTRLTVL.

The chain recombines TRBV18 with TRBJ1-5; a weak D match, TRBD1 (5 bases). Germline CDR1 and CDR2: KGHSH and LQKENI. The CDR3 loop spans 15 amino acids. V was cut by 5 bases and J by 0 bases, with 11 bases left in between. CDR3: CASSIQGNSNQPQHF. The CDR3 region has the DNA TGTGCCAGCTCAATTCAGGGAAATAGCAATCAGCCCCAGCATTTT.

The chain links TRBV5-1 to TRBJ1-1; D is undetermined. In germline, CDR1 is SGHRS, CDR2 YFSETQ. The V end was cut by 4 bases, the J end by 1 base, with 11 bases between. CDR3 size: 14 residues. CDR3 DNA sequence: TGCGCCAGCAGCGTAACAGAGAAGAACACTGAAGCTTTCTTT. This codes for CASSVTEKNTEAFF.

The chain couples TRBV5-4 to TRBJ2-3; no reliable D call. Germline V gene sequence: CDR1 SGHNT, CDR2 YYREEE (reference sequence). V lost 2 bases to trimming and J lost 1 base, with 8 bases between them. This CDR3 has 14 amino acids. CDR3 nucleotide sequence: TGTGCCAGCAGCTTAGGAAGCGGCACAGATACGCAGTATTTT. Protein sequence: CASSLGSGTDTQYF.

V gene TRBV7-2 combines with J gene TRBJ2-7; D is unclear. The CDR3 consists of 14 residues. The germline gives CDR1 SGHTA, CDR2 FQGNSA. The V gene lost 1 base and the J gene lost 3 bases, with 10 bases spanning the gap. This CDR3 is CASSLGAGVYEQYF. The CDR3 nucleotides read TGTGCCAGCAGCTTAGGGGCCGGAGTCTACGAGCAGTACTTC.

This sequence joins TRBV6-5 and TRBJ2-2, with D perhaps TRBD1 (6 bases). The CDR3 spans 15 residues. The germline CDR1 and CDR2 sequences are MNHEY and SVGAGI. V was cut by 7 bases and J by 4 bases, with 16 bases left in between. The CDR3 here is CASKTGTLVTGELFF. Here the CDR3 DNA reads TGTGCCAGCAAGACCGGGACACTGGTCACCGGGGAGCTGTTTTTT.

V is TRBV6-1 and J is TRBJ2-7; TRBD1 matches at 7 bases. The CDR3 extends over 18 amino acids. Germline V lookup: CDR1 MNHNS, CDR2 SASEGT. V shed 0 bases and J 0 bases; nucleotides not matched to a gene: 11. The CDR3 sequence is CASSEAFPGTVFSYEQYF. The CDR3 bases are TGTGCCAGCAGTGAAGCGTTTCCGGGGACAGTCTTCTCCTACGAGCAGTACTTC.

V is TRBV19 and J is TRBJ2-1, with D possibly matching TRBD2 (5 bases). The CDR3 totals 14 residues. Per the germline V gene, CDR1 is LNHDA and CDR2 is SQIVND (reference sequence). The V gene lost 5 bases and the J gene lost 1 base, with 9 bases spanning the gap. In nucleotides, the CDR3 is TGTGCCAGTAGTGCAGGCGGGTCCTACAATGAGCAGTTCTTC. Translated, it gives CASSAGGSYNEQFF.

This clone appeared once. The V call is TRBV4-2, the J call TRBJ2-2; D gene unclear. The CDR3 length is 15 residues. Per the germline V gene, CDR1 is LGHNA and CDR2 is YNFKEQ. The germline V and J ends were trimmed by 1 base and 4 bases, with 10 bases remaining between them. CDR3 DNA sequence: TGTGCCAGCAGCCAAGCTGGGATGAGCACCGGGGAGCTGTTTTTT. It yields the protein CASSQAGMSTGELFF.

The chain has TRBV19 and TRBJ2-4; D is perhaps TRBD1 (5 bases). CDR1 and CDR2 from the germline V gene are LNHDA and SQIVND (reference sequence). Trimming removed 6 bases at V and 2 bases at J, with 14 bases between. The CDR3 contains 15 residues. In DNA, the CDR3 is TGTGCCAGTAGCACCCCCGACAGAACCAAAAACATTCAGTACTTC. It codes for CASSTPDRTKNIQYF.

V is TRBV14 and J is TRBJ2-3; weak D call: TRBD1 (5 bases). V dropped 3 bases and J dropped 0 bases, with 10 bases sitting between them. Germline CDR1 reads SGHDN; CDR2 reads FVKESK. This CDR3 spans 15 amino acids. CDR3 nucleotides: TGTGCCAGCAGCCAGACGGACATAAGCACAGATACGCAGTATTTT. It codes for CASSQTDISTDTQYF.

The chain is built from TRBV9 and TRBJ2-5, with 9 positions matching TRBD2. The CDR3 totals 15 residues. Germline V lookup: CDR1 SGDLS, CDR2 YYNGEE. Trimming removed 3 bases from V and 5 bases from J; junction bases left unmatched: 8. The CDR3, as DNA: TGTGCCAGCAGCGGACATAGCGGGAGACAGGAGACCCAGTACTTC. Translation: CASSGHSGRQETQYF. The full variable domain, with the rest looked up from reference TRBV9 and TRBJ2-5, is DSGVTQTPKHLITATGQRVTLRCSPRSGDLSVYWYQQSLDQGLQFLIQYYNGEERAKGNILERFSAQQFPDLHSELNLSSLELGDSALYFCASSGHSGRQETQYFGPGTRLLVL.

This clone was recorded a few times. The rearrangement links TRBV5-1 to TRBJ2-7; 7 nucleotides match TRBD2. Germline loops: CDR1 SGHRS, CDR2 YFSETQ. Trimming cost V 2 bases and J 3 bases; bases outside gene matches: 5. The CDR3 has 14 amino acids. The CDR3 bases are TGCGCCAGCAGCTTTGGGCTAGCGGACTACGAGCAGTACTTC. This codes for CASSFGLADYEQYF. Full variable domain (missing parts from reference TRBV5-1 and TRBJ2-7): KAGVTQTPRYLIKTRGQQVTLSCSPISGHRSVSWYQQTPGQGLQFLFEYFSETQRNKGNFPGRFSGRQFSNSRSEMNVSTLELGDSALYLCASSFGLADYEQYFGPGTRLTVT.

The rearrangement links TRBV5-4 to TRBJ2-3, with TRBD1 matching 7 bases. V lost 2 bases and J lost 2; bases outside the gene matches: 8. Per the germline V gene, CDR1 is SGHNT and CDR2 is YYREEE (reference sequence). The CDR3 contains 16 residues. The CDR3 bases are TGTGCCAGCAGCTTATGGACAGGCTCGTTCACAGATACGCAGTATTTT. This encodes CASSLWTGSFTDTQYF.

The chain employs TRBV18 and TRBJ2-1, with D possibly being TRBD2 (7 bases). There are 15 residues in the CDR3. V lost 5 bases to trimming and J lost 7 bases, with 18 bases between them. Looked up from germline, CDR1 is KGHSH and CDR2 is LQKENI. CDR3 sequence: CASSNLAGAANEQFF. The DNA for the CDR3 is TGTGCCAGCTCAAACCTGGCGGGGGCCGCAAATGAGCAGTTCTTC.

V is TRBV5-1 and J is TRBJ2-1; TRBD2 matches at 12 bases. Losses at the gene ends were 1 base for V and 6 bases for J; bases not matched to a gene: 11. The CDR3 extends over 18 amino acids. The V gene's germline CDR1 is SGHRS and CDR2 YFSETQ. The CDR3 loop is CASSLWRELAGGINEQFF. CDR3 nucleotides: TGCGCCAGCAGCTTGTGGAGGGAGCTAGCGGGAGGGATCAATGAGCAGTTCTTC.

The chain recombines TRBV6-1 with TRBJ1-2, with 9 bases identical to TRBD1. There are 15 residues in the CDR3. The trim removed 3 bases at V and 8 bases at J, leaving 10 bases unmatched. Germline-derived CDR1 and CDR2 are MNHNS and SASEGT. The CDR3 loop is CASSEGTGRTWGYTF. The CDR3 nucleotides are TGTGCCAGCAGTGAGGGGACAGGGAGGACTTGGGGCTACACCTTC.

For the CDR3, the DNA is TGTGCCAGTAGTATCGTGGCAGGGGGCGCCGATAGCAATCAGCCCCAGCATTTT. Protein sequence: CASSIVAGGADSNQPQHF. The chain is built from TRBV19 and TRBJ1-5; 8 bases match TRBD1. In germline, CDR1 is LNHDA, CDR2 SQIVND (reference sequence). The length of the CDR3 is 18 residues. After removal of 3 bases from V and 0 bases from J, the junction contained 10 bases not matched to a gene.

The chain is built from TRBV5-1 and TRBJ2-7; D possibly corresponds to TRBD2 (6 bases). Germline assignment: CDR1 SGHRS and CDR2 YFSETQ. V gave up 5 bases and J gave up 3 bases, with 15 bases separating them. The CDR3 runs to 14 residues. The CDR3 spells CASRAQTSGYEQYF. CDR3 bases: TGCGCCAGCAGAGCCCAGACTAGTGGCTACGAGCAGTACTTC.

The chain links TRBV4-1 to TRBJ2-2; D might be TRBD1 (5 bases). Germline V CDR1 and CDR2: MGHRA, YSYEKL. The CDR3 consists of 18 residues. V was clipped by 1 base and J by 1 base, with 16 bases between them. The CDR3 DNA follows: TGCGCCAGCAGCCAAGGCCCGTTAGGTCAGGGGAACACCGGGGAGCTGTTTTTT. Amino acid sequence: CASSQGPLGQGNTGELFF.

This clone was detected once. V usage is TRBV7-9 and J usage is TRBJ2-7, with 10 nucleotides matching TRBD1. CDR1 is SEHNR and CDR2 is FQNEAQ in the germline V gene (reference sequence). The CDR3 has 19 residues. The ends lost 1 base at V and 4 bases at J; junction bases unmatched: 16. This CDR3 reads CASSLEFHGGQGKRYEQYF. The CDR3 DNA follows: TGTGCCAGCAGCTTAGAGTTTCATGGGGGACAGGGGAAGAGATACGAGCAGTACTTC.

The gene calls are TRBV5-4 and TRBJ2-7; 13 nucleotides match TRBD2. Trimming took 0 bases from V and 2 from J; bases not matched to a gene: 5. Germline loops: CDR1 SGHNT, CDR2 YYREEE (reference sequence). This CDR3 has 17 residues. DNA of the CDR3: TGTGCCAGCAGCTTGGAACTAGCGGGAGGGAAGACCTACGAGCAGTACTTC. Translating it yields CASSLELAGGKTYEQYF.

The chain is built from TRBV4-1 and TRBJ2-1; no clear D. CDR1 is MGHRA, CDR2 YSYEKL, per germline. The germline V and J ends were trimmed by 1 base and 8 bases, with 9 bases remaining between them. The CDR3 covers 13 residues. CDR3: CASSQVRTDEQFF. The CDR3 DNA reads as TGCGCCAGCAGCCAAGTGAGGACCGATGAGCAGTTCTTC.

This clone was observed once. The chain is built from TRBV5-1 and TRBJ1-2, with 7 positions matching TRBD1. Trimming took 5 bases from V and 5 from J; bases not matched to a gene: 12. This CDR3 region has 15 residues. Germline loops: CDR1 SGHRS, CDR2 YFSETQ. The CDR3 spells CASSQEGQTVYGYTF. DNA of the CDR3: TGCGCCAGCAGTCAAGAGGGACAGACAGTTTATGGCTACACCTTC.

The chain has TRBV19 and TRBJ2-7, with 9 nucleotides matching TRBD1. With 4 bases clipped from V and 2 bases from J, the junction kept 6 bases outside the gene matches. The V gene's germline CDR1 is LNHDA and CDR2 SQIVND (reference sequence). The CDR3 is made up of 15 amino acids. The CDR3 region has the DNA TGTGCCAGTAGTAGACCTGGGGACAGGGCCTACGAGCAGTACTTC. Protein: CASSRPGDRAYEQYF.